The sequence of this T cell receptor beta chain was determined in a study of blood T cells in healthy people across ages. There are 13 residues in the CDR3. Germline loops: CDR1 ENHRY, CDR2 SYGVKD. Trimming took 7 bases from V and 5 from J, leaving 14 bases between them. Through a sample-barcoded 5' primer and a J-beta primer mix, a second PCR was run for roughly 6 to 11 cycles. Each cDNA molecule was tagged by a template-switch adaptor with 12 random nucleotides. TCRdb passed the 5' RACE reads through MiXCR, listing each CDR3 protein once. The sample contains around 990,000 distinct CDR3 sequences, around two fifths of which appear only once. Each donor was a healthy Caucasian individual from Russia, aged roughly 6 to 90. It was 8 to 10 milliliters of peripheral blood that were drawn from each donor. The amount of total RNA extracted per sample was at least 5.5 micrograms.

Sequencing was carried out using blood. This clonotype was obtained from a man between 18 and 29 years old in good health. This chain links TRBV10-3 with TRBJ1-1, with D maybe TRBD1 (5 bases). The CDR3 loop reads CAINEGLWTEAFF. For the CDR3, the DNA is TGTGCCATCAACGAGGGGTTGTGGACTGAAGCTTTCTTT.